The T cell receptor (beta chain) under discussion was sequenced for a study of OX40 agonist ivuxolimab in advanced cancers. Some background on the complete study: Ivuxolimab was a fully human IgG2 agonistic monoclonal antibody targeting the costimulatory receptor OX40 (CD134). Intravenous ivuxolimab was administered to patients every 2 weeks at six dose levels: 0.01, 0.1, 0.3, 1.5, 3 and 10 mg/kg. Among the roughly 52 dose-escalation patients, approximately 20 had hepatocellular carcinoma, roughly 15 melanoma, 9 renal cell carcinoma and 9 head and neck cancer. The dose-escalation cohort was 82.7% male with a mean age of roughly 60 years, ranging from roughly 23 to 85. Patients were allowed to have had prior anti-PD-1, anti-PD-L1 or anti-CTLA-4 therapy, and 30% to 50% of the dose-escalation patients had previously received checkpoint inhibitors. Partial responses were achieved by three dose-escalation patients, of whom one had hepatocellular carcinoma and two had cutaneous melanoma. Peripheral TCRbeta sequencing aimed to test whether ivuxolimab altered TCR sequence diversity and caused clonal T-cell expansion. The paper covers the monotherapy dose-escalation part of the phase I ivuxolimab trial, which included N of about 56 patients.

With respect to this clone: What this receptor recognizes is not known. Per-base qualities were not stored, and no clone one base away is much larger.

Patients with autoimmune disease history or receiving systemic immunosuppression were excluded from the trial. Peripheral blood for TCR sequencing was drawn from every dose cohort at baseline, at cycle 4 day 1 and at cycle 7 day 1. The samples were drawn from a first-in-human, open-label, multicenter phase I dose-escalation trial of ivuxolimab. The trial enrolled adults with locally advanced or metastatic head and neck squamous cell, hepatocellular, melanoma or renal cell carcinoma. Before TCR sequencing, CD4+ T cells and CD8+ T cells were sorted from peripheral blood as separate populations. For sequencing of the TCRbeta CDR3 region, genomic DNA was extracted from the sorted cells. The immunoSEQ Assay was used to sequence the TCRbeta CDR3 regions. Entries here come from immuneACCESS through TCRdb and include only in-frame sequences with V and J called. Some clones fail to appear in such tables; in the studies checked, an unresolved V gene covers under half of the shortfall, and the cause of the remainder is unknown. This sample holds fewer than 35,000 clones; roughly 79% were observed only once. In total, the top ten clones hold about 20% of the sample.

V and J are trimmed by 4 bases and 1 base, and the gene matches miss 5 bases of the junction. The CDR3 contains 15 residues, cysteine and phenylalanine counted. The retained sequence is limited to the CDR3, 45 bases, with the frame set at the first base. From a lookup of the germline V gene, CDR1 and CDR2 are ENHRY and SYGVKD. Summary of the overall study and its limitations: In the 0.1-3.0 mg/kg groups, partial responders had among the lowest normalized peripheral clonal expansion, particularly in CD8+ T cells. After ivuxolimab, more expanded clones were found on average in CD8+ T cells than in CD4+ T cells. At doses of 0.1 to 3.0 mg/kg, clonal expansion of both CD4+ and CD8+ T cells in blood was seen between baseline and week 6. Low levels of normalized T-cell clonal expansion were also seen in some patients who did not respond. The antigen specificity of the peripheral T cells that underwent clonal expansion was not determined.

The sequence is built from TRBV10-3 and TRBJ1-1, with 8 bases in between that match TRBD1. Here the sequenced sample was CD4+ or CD8+ T cells sorted from blood, taken in a trial of the OX40 agonist ivuxolimab. The clonotype originates from an adult with an advanced solid tumor such as melanoma, head and neck, liver or kidney cancer. The CDR3 sequence is CAISGGQGQNTEAFF. The DNA sequence is given as TGTGCCATCAGTGGAGGACAGGGACAGAACACTGAAGCTTTCTTT.